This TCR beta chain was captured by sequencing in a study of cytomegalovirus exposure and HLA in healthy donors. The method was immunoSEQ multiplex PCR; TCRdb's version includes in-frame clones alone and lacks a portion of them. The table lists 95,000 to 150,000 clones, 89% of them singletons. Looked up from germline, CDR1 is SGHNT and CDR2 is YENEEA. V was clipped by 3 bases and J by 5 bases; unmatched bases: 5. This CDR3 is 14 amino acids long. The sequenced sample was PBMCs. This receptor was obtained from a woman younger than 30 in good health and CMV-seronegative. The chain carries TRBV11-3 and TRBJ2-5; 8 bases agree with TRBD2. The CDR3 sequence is CASSFREGRETQYF. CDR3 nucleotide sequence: TGTGCCAGCAGCTTTCGGGAGGGGAGGGAGACCCAGTACTTC.